These 24 T cell receptor beta chains originate from one sample sequenced in a study of response to subunit inactivated influenza vaccine. TCRdb re-called the RT-PCR reads through MiXCR, storing one row per CDR3 protein. This table holds about 650,000 distinct CDR3 sequences, approximately 14% found once. This specimen consisted of PBMCs from blood, obtained 11 to 12 days after vaccination. The receptors shown here come from a man aged 45-60 years who received an inactivated influenza vaccine.

This rearrangement joins TRBV29-1 to TRBJ2-5; either TRBD1 or TRBD2 may supply D (5 bases each). Germline V gene data show CDR1 as SQVTM and CDR2 as ANQGSEA. The CDR3 is made up of 14 amino acids. V was cut by 4 bases and J by 1 base, with 13 bases left in between. The CDR3 sequence is CSVVLTGGQETQYF. The CDR3 coding sequence is TGCAGCGTTGTCCTAACAGGAGGCCAAGAGACCCAGTACTTC.

Remarks on this clonotype: At one end, the junction sequence differs from germline, possibly due to a read error. The J gene is TRBJ2-1, the V gene TRBV24-1, with 7 bases aligning to TRBD1. Germline lookup yields CDR1 KGHDR and CDR2 SFDVKD. The CDR3 length is 17 residues. Written as DNA, the CDR3 is TGTGCCGCCAGTGATCTCCCAGGAAAGGGGGCCATCAATGAGCAGTTCTTC. Encoded protein: CAASDLPGKGAINEQFF.

The rearrangement joins TRBV28 to TRBJ1-2, with D possibly TRBD1 on 6 matching bases. There are 16 residues in the CDR3. Trimming left V 3 bases short and J 1 base short, with 15 bases between. Germline CDR1 and CDR2: MDHEN and SYDVKM. The CDR3 nucleotides read TGTGCCAGCAGTTTCCCCACCGGGACATTTAACTATGGCTACACCTTC. Encoded protein: CASSFPTGTFNYGYTF.

This clonotype appeared many times. V usage is TRBV12-3 or TRBV12-4 and J usage is TRBJ2-5; the D is unclear. V lost 3 bases and J lost 3, with 11 bases in between. There are 14 residues in the CDR3. The CDR3 coding sequence is TGTGCCAGCAGTTTCCGGCAACCCGAAGAGACCCAGTACTTC. Its protein is CASSFRQPEETQYF.

This clonotype was seen only a few times. This sequence joins TRBV7-8 and TRBJ2-1; D is perhaps TRBD1 (5 bases). CDR1 is SGHVS and CDR2 is FQNEAQ in the germline V gene. This CDR3 has 15 residues. The V gene lost 5 bases and the J gene lost 6 bases, with 17 bases spanning the gap. The CDR3 DNA follows: TGTGCCAGCAGCCCGCAGGGTTTGATGACCAATGAGCAGTTCTTC. It is translated as CASSPQGLMTNEQFF.

This clonotype was picked up many times. The J gene is TRBJ1-6, the V gene TRBV21-1; the D call of TRBD1 is as the table states it, not checked on the DNA. TRBV21-1 represents a pseudogene. The CDR3 runs to 20 residues. DNA for the CDR3: TGTGCCAGCAGCACGTACCCCGGGACAGGGGGCAAATCGCCAAATTCACCCCTCCACTTT. Translated, it gives CASSTYPGTGGKSPNSPLHF.

This clonotype was counted between two and nine times. The chain couples TRBV5-5 to TRBJ1-4; D might be TRBD1 (6 bases). This CDR3 is built from 14 residues. The germline V gene encodes CDR1 SGHKS and CDR2 YYEKEE (reference sequence). V was clipped by 0 bases and J by 7 bases, with 10 bases between them. The CDR3 loop reads CASSLVRQAEKLFF. CDR3 nucleotides: TGTGCCAGCAGCTTGGTGAGACAGGCTGAAAAACTGTTTTTT.

This clonotype was seen more than once but under ten times. This rearrangement joins TRBV28 to TRBJ2-3, with 10 bases lining up with TRBD1. The V and J ends lost 6 bases and 4 bases, in that order; junction bases with no gene match: 10. The germline V gene has CDR1 MDHEN and CDR2 SYDVKM. This CDR3 contains 16 residues. Here the CDR3 reads CASRASAGQGADTQYF. In DNA form, the CDR3 reads TGTGCCAGCAGAGCCTCGGCAGGACAGGGGGCAGATACGCAGTATTTT.

The chain recombines TRBV12-3 or TRBV12-4 with TRBJ2-7; D is perhaps TRBD1 (6 bases). V was cut by 4 bases and J by 6 bases, with 13 bases left in between. This CDR3 spans 13 amino acids. The CDR3 DNA follows: TGTGCCAGCAGTTGGTACAGGGTCGGCGAGCAGTACTTC. It specifies CASSWYRVGEQYF.

Only a few counts were recorded for this clonotype. This chain uses TRBV4-1 with TRBJ1-1; TRBD1 matches at 7 bases. The ends lost 0 bases at V and 5 bases at J; junction bases unmatched: 9. In germline, CDR1 is MGHRA, CDR2 YSYEKL. This CDR3 is 16 amino acids long. The CDR3 spells CASSQDRRQGRTEAFF. DNA for the CDR3: TGCGCCAGCAGCCAAGATCGAAGACAGGGAAGAACTGAAGCTTTCTTT.

The gene calls are TRBV5-6 and TRBJ2-1; TRBD1 might be the D (6 bases). Trimming stripped 6 bases from V and 0 bases from J, with 13 bases between. The CDR3 length is 15 residues. CDR1 is SGHDT and CDR2 is YYEEEE in the germline V gene. The CDR3 region has the DNA TGTGCCAGCACTTTGGGGGCTAGCTCCTACAATGAGCAGTTCTTC. Residues: CASTLGASSYNEQFF.

The chain joins TRBV29-1 to TRBJ2-5; possibly TRBD1 for D (5 bases). With 3 bases removed from V and 3 bases from J, the gap between germline ends came to 8 bases. This CDR3 has 12 amino acids. Germline CDR1 SQVTM, CDR2 ANQGSEA. The DNA for the CDR3 is TGCAGCGTTGAGGTAGGGGAAGAGACCCAGTACTTC. It yields the protein CSVEVGEETQYF.

The genes are TRBV20-1 and TRBJ2-1, with 7 bases matching TRBD1. The germline gives CDR1 DFQATT, CDR2 SNEGSKA (reference sequence). This CDR3 is 17 amino acids long. Trimming took 0 bases from V and 0 from J; bases not matched to a gene: 8. The CDR3 bases are TGCAGTGCTAGAGACCCTGACAGGGTAAGCTCCTACAATGAGCAGTTCTTC. Translated, it gives CSARDPDRVSSYNEQFF.

The chain uses TRBV12-3 or TRBV12-4 and TRBJ2-2, with D unclear. The V end was cut by 3 bases, the J end by 3 bases, with 8 bases between. The CDR3 extends over 14 amino acids. The CDR3 sequence: CASSFSSDTGELFF. The CDR3 DNA reads TGTGCCAGCAGTTTTTCTTCGGACACCGGGGAGCTGTTTTTT.

The genes are TRBV5-1 and TRBJ2-4, with 12 bases identical to TRBD1. CDR1 SGHRS and CDR2 YFSETQ come from the germline V gene. The V and J ends lost 4 bases and 2 bases, in that order; junction bases with no gene match: 7. The CDR3 consists of 17 residues. Here the CDR3 reads CASSAGGQGASKNIQYF. The CDR3 coding sequence is TGCGCCAGCAGCGCGGGGGGACAGGGGGCGTCCAAAAACATTCAGTACTTC. The whole variable domain, filled in from reference TRBV5-1 and TRBJ2-4, reads KAGVTQTPRYLIKTRGQQVTLSCSPISGHRSVSWYQQTPGQGLQFLFEYFSETQRNKGNFPGRFSGRQFSNSRSEMNVSTLELGDSALYLCASSAGGQGASKNIQYFGAGTRLSVL.

V usage is TRBV28 and J usage is TRBJ2-7; unclear D gene. CDR1 MDHEN and CDR2 SYDVKM come from the germline V gene. The CDR3 covers 13 residues. Trimming cost V 6 bases and J 2 bases, with 11 bases left between them. DNA for the CDR3: TGTGCCAGCAGGAGCGAATACCCCTACGAGCAGTACTTC. This codes for CASRSEYPYEQYF.

V gene TRBV5-8 combines with J gene TRBJ2-1, with 10 bases aligning to TRBD2. Germline V gene sequence: CDR1 SGHTS, CDR2 YDEGEE. Germline trimming cut 4 bases from V and 10 bases from J; bases unmatched to any gene: 8. The CDR3 extends over 14 amino acids. CDR3 nucleotides: TGTGCCAGCAGCCCCGGGACTAGCGTTTTCGAGCAGTTCTTC. Its translation is CASSPGTSVFEQFF.

This clonotype was seen only a few times. The chain combines TRBV15 with TRBJ2-7, with TRBD1 identical over 8 bases. V lost 4 bases, J lost 0 bases, and 8 bases stayed unmatched. This CDR3 has 16 residues. The germline CDR1 and CDR2 sequences are LNHNV and YYDKDF (reference sequence). CDR3 amino acids: CATSKIGQGSSYEQYF. The CDR3 DNA follows: TGTGCCACCAGCAAAATAGGACAGGGATCCTCCTACGAGCAGTACTTC.

This clonotype was seen at least ten times. The rearrangement joins TRBV6-5 to TRBJ2-1; D is uncertain. The CDR3 runs to 14 residues. Between the trimmed V and J ends, which lost 0 bases and 4 bases, there was a span of 7 bases. The germline V gene has CDR1 MNHEY and CDR2 SVGAGI. CDR3 region: CASSYSRNYNEQFF. CDR3 in DNA: TGTGCCAGCAGTTACTCGAGGAATTACAATGAGCAGTTCTTC.

The chain has TRBV29-1 and TRBJ2-1, with 8 nucleotides matching TRBD2. Unmatched junction bases numbered 8, after V lost 7 bases and J lost 3 bases. CDR1 and CDR2 (germline): SQVTM, ANQGSEA. The CDR3 loop spans 14 amino acids. The CDR3, as DNA: TGCAGCGGGATCCGGGGGGGGCTCTACAATGAGCAGTTCTTC. Translated: CSGIRGGLYNEQFF.

This clonotype has just a few counts. The chain couples TRBV7-9 to TRBJ2-1, with D possibly being TRBD1 or TRBD2 (6 bases each). The CDR3 is 16 residues long. Germline CDR1 SEHNR, CDR2 FQNEAQ (reference sequence). Trimming took off 5 bases at V and 0 bases at J, with 14 bases between the two ends. DNA for the CDR3: TGTGCCAGCAGCCCCTCGGGGGCCCGCTCCTACAATGAGCAGTTCTTC. It specifies CASSPSGARSYNEQFF.

This clonotype was seen a handful of times. This chain uses TRBV20-1 with TRBJ2-5; weak D call: TRBD2 (7 bases). The CDR3 consists of 14 residues. V dropped 5 bases and J dropped 2 bases, with 15 bases sitting between them. CDR1 and CDR2 from the germline V gene are DFQATT and SNEGSKA (reference sequence). The CDR3: CSACRGADQETQYF. DNA of the CDR3: TGCAGTGCTTGTCGGGGGGCAGATCAAGAGACCCAGTACTTC.

This clonotype was detected only a few times. The chain uses TRBV18 and TRBJ2-7, with unresolved D. The CDR3 has 14 amino acids. Trimming removed 3 bases from V and 6 bases from J, with 15 bases in between. Germline V gene data show CDR1 as KGHSH and CDR2 as LQKENI. This CDR3 is CASSPPQSLSEQYF. Written as DNA, the CDR3 is TGTGCCAGCTCACCGCCGCAGTCGTTGTCCGAGCAGTACTTC.

The genes are TRBV27 and TRBJ1-1, with D maybe TRBD1 (5 bases). This CDR3 comprises 13 residues. Germline-derived CDR1 and CDR2 are MNHEY and SMNVEV (reference sequence). V lost 5 bases and J lost 3, with 10 bases in between. Here the CDR3 reads CASSEGPYTEAFF. The CDR3 DNA sequence: TGTGCCAGCAGTGAGGGACCCTACACTGAAGCTTTCTTT.